This is a list of T cell receptor beta chains from one sample in a study of cytomegalovirus exposure and HLA in healthy donors. TCRdb's table, derived via immunoSEQ multiplex PCR, lists solely in-frame clones and lacks some. Among approximately 150,000 clones, around 72% were seen once, and the ten largest hold less than 3%. Sequenced: PBMCs. The receptors shown here come from a female donor in good health and CMV-seronegative. The CDR3 runs from the conserved cysteine through the conserved F or W. The order of the fields is V gene, clone size, J gene, D gene, CDR3 DNA, CDR3 protein. D genes are given only for firm matches. The size of a clone is reported for some rows only, either as once, few or many, or as a class for expanded clones.

TRBV21-1	once	TRBJ1-1	.	TGTGCCACCCAGCATCGGGGGGTTAGGGACACTGAAGCTTTCTTT	CATQHRGVRDTEAFF
TRBV11-2	.	TRBJ2-1	.	TGTGCCAGCAGCCGCGACAGTTACAATGAGCAGTTCTTC	CASSRDSYNEQFF
TRBV12-5	.	TRBJ2-7	.	TGTGCTAGTGGTTTGCCGCGGGGCGACGAGCAGTACTTC	CASGLPRGDEQYF
TRBV9	.	TRBJ2-2	TRBD2	TGTGCCAGCAGCCCCGGGGGGGGGAGCGTTTACGGGGAGCTGTTTTTT	CASSPGGGSVYGELFF
TRBV28	.	TRBJ2-3	.	TGTGCCAGCAGGGGGGGGGCCGCAGATACGCAGTATTTT	CASRGGAADTQYF
TRBV6-5	.	TRBJ1-2	.	TGTGCCAGCAGCCGGACCCCAGGACAGCATTATGGCTACACCTTC	CASSRTPGQHYGYTF
TRBV4-2	.	TRBJ2-1	TRBD2	TGTGCCAGCAGCCAAGGTCGGGGGGGCCGAGGTGAGCAGTTCTTC	CASSQGRGGRGEQFF
TRBV28	few	TRBJ1-2	.	TGTGCCAGCAGGACGGGACTGAACTATGGCTACACCTTC	CASRTGLNYGYTF
TRBV11-2	.	TRBJ1-2	.	TGTGCCAGCAGCCCAAGGGGCTATGGCTACACCTTC	CASSPRGYGYTF
TRBV19	.	TRBJ2-3	TRBD2	TGTGCCAGTAGTACCTCGGGACTAGCGGGAGATACAGATACGCAGTATTTT	CASSTSGLAGDTDTQYF
TRBV5-1	.	TRBJ2-3	TRBD2	TGCGCCAGCAGCCTGACTAGCGGGGGGGCTAGCACAGATACGCAGTATTTT	CASSLTSGGASTDTQYF
TRBV5-1	.	TRBJ2-7	TRBD2	TGCGCCAGCAGCCCCTGGCCGGGACTAGCGGGAGTTAGGCCCTCCTACGAGCAGTACTTC	CASSPWPGLAGVRPSYEQYF
TRBV19	once	TRBJ2-6	.	TGTGCCAGTAGACTGTTCTCTGGGGCCAACGTCCTGACTTTC	CASRLFSGANVLTF
TRBV19	few	TRBJ2-7	TRBD2	TGTGCCAGTAGTACCTGGACTAGCGGGGGGAGGGAGCAGTACTTC	CASSTWTSGGREQYF
TRBV11-1	once	TRBJ2-1	.	TGTGCCAGCAGCTTAGATAGCTACAATGAGCAGTTCTTC	CASSLDSYNEQFF
TRBV10-1	.	TRBJ2-3	TRBD1	TGCGCCAGCAGTATGGGACAGCTCACAGATACGCAGTATTTT	CASSMGQLTDTQYF
TRBV28	once	TRBJ2-2	TRBD2	TGTGCCAGCAGTCGACTAGCGGGAGTTAGCGGGGAGCTGTTTTTT	CASSRLAGVSGELFF
TRBV25-1	.	TRBJ1-5	.	TGTGCCAGCAGTGGGGGGGTAGGTCAGCCCCAGCATTTT	CASSGGVGQPQHF
TRBV19	.	TRBJ1-5	TRBD1	TGTGCCAGTAGCCGGGACAGTCTTCGAATGGCACAGCCCCAGCATTTT	CASSRDSLRMAQPQHF
TRBV9	.	TRBJ2-2	TRBD2	TGTGCCAGCAGCGAGGGGACTAGCGGGGGGCCCACCGGGGAGCTGTTTTTT	CASSEGTSGGPTGELFF
TRBV4-2	few	TRBJ2-3	TRBD2	TGTGCCAGCAGCCAAGATACCCTAGCGGGACCCCTCGGCACAGATACGCAGTATTTT	CASSQDTLAGPLGTDTQYF
TRBV9	.	TRBJ2-5	TRBD2	TGTGCCAGCAGCGTAGGTAGGGCTAGCGGGGGGGTAAAAGAGACCCAGTACTTC	CASSVGRASGGVKETQYF
TRBV5-6	.	TRBJ1-2	.	TGTGCCAGCAGCCGGACACCTGTAGGCTACACCTTC	CASSRTPVGYTF
TRBV19	.	TRBJ2-2	TRBD1	TGTGCCAGTAGTATTCCGACAGGGGGTAACACCGGGGAGCTGTTTTTT	CASSIPTGGNTGELFF
TRBV13	.	TRBJ1-3	.	TGTGCCAGCAGCGCGAAGGGGTGGACCTGGCCCGGAAACACCATATATTTT	CASSAKGWTWPGNTIYF
TRBV28	few	TRBJ1-2	.	TGTGCCAGCAGTGTTGGGGAGGCCGCCTATGGCTACACCTTC	CASSVGEAAYGYTF
TRBV4-1	.	TRBJ2-1	.	TGCGCCAGCAGCCAGGCATCTCGACTCAGCTCCTACAATGAGCAGTTCTTC	CASSQASRLSSYNEQFF
TRBV18	.	TRBJ1-5	.	TGTGCCAGCTCACCGCTACCCCAGGATAGCAATCAGCCCCAGCATTTT	CASSPLPQDSNQPQHF
TRBV5-1	.	TRBJ2-7	.	TGCGCCAGCAGCTTGGGACTAGAGGGCGAGCAGTACTTC	CASSLGLEGEQYF
TRBV6-1	few	TRBJ2-5	TRBD1	TGTGCCAGCAGTGAAAACAGGGGAGAGACCCAGTACTTC	CASSENRGETQYF
TRBV11-3	.	TRBJ2-3	.	TGTGCCAGCAGCTTAGGGACCGGGGGGCACACAGATACGCAGTATTTT	CASSLGTGGHTDTQYF
TRBV7-9	.	TRBJ1-1	TRBD1	TGTGCCAGCAGCTTAGCCCCGAGACAGGGGGGGACTGAAGCTTTCTTT	CASSLAPRQGGTEAFF
TRBV7-2	once	TRBJ2-2	.	TGTGCCAGCAGTCTAGGGCGCGGGACGAACACCGGGGAGCTGTTTTTT	CASSLGRGTNTGELFF
TRBV7-2	few	TRBJ2-5	.	TGTGCCAGCAGCTTCATCCCGGCGGGGGAGACCCAGTACTTC	CASSFIPAGETQYF
TRBV2	.	TRBJ1-1	TRBD1	TGTGCCAGCAGCCGGGACAGGGACACTGAAGCTTTCTTT	CASSRDRDTEAFF
TRBV25-1	.	TRBJ2-7	.	TGTGCCAGCAGTGATTATTCGGGGGACGAGCAGTACTTC	CASSDYSGDEQYF
TRBV6-5	.	TRBJ2-7	TRBD1	TGTGCCAGCAGCCTAGGGGGCAGCTCCTACGAGCAGTACTTC	CASSLGGSSYEQYF
TRBV29-1	once	TRBJ2-4	TRBD1	TGCAGCGTTGAGGACAGGGGGCTTCGCGCCAAAAACATTCAGTACTTC	CSVEDRGLRAKNIQYF
TRBV19	.	TRBJ1-1	.	TGTGCCAGCGGAGTAATGAACACTGAAGCTTTCTTT	CASGVMNTEAFF
TRBV18	.	TRBJ2-7	.	TGTGCCAGCTCACGTCAGGCTTACGAGCAGTACTTC	CASSRQAYEQYF
TRBV19	.	TRBJ1-3	.	TGTGCCAGTAGTGACTTCTCTGGAAACACCATATATTTT	CASSDFSGNTIYF
TRBV29-1	.	TRBJ2-4	.	TGCAGCGTCAAGAAGGGGCTTCCTTCCTCGGCCAAAAACATTCAGTACTTC	CSVKKGLPSSAKNIQYF
TRBV9	.	TRBJ2-7	TRBD2	TGTGCCAGCAGCCCGGGGGGGCATTTCTACGAGCAGTACTTC	CASSPGGHFYEQYF
TRBV7-3	.	TRBJ1-2	.	TGTGCCAGCAGCTTAACAGGGACTGGTGGCTACACCTTC	CASSLTGTGGYTF
TRBV6-1	.	TRBJ2-3	TRBD1	TGTGCCAGCAGTCGTGACAGGGGGCGTCCTACGCAGTATTTT	CASSRDRGRPTQYF
TRBV30	.	TRBJ1-2	TRBD1	TGTGCCTGGAGTGTGAGGGGACAGACGAGAGGCTACACCTTC	CAWSVRGQTRGYTF
TRBV10-2	.	TRBJ2-1	TRBD2	TGCGCCAGCAGTGATAGTGTTGGGACTAGCTTTTCTAATGAGCAGTTCTTC	CASSDSVGTSFSNEQFF
TRBV6-6	.	TRBJ1-5	TRBD1	TGTGCCAGCAGTTACACCGGGACAGGGGATCAGCCCCAGCATTTT	CASSYTGTGDQPQHF
TRBV19	few	TRBJ2-3	TRBD2	TGTGCCAGTAGTATCGGAAGCGGGGCCCTCACAGATACGCAGTATTTT	CASSIGSGALTDTQYF
TRBV30	.	TRBJ1-2	.	TGTGCCTGGAAAGACAGACATGGCTACACCTTC	CAWKDRHGYTF
TRBV6-5	.	TRBJ2-1	TRBD2	TGTGCCAGCAGCTATGGACTAGCGGACAATGAGCAGTTCTTC	CASSYGLADNEQFF
TRBV29-1	.	TRBJ2-7	TRBD2	TGCAGCGTTGCATGGCGGGAGGGTTCCTACGAGCAGTACTTC	CSVAWREGSYEQYF
TRBV18	.	TRBJ1-2	TRBD1	TGTGCCAGCTCGGAACAGGGGGCACAAGGCTACACCTTC	CASSEQGAQGYTF
TRBV6-1	few	TRBJ2-7	.	TGTGCCAGCGGGAGTGGGGGCAACCCCTACGAGCAGTACTTC	CASGSGGNPYEQYF
TRBV6-7	.	TRBJ2-1	.	TGTGCCAGCAGAATTAAGGCGGGTCCCGAATGGGATGAGCAGTTCTTC	CASRIKAGPEWDEQFF